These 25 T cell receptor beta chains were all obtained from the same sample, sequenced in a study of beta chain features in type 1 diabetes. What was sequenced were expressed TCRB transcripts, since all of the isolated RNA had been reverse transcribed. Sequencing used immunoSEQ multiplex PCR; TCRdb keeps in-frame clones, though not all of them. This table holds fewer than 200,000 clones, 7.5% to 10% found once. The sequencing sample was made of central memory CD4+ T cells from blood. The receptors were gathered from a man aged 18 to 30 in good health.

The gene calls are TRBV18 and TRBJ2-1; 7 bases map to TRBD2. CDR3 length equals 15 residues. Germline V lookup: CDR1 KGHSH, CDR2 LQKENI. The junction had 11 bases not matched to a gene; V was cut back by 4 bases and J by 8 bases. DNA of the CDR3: TGTGCCAGCTCACGAATCGGGGGGTCTGCGGATGAGCAGTTCTTC. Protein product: CASSRIGGSADEQFF.

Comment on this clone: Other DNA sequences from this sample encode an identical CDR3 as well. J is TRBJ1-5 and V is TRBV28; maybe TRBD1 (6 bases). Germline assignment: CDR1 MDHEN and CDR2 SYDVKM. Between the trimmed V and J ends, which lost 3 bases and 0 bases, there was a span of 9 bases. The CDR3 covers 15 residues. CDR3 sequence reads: CASSLRQVSNQPQHF. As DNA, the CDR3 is TGTGCCAGCAGTTTGAGACAGGTTAGCAATCAGCCCCAGCATTTT.

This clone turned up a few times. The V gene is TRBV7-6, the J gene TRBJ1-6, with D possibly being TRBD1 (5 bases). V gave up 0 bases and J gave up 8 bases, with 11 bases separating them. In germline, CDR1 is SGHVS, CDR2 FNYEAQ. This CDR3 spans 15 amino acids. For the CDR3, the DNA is TGTGCCAGCAGCTTAGCCTCGGTAGGGGATTCACCCCTCCACTTT. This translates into CASSLASVGDSPLHF.

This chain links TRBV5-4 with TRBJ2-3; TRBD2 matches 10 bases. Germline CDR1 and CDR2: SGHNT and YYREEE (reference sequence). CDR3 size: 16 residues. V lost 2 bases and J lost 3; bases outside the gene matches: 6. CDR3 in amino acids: CASSFQRGGGTDTQYF. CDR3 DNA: TGTGCCAGCAGCTTCCAGCGGGGGGGTGGAACAGATACGCAGTATTTT.

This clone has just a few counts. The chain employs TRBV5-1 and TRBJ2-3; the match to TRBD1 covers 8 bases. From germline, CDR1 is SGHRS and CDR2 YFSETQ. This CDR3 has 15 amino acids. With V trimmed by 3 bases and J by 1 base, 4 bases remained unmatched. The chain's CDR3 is CASSSLTGGTDTQYF. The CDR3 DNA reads TGCGCCAGCAGCTCTCTGACAGGGGGCACAGATACGCAGTATTTT.

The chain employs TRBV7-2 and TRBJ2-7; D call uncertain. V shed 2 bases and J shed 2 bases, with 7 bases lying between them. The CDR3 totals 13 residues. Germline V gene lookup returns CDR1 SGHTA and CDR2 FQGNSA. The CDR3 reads CASSLPGTYEQYF. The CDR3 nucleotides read TGTGCCAGCAGCTTACCAGGTACCTACGAGCAGTACTTC.

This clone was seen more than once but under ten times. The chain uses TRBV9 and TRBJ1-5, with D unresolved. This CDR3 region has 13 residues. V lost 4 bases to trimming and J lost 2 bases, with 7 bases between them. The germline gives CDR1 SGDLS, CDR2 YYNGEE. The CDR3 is CASSTGGNQPQHF. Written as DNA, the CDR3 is TGTGCCAGCAGCACCGGTGGCAATCAGCCCCAGCATTTT.

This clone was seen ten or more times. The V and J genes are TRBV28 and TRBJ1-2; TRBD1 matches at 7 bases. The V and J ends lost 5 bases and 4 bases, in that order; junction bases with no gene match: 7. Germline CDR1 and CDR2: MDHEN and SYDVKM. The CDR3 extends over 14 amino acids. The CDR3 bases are TGTGCCAGCAGTCTTACGGGACAGACCTATGGCTACACCTTC. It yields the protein CASSLTGQTYGYTF.

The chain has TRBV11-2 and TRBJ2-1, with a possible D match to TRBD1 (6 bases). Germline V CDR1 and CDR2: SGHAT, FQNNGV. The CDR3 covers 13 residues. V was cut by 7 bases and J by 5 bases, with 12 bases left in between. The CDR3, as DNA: TGTGCCAGCACCTCGGACAGAAACAATGAGCAGTTCTTC. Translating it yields CASTSDRNNEQFF.

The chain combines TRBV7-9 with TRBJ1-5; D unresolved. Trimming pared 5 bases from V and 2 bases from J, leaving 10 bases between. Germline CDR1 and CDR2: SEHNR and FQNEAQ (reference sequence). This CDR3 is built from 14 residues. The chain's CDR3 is CASSRVPGNQPQHF. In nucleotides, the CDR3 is TGTGCCAGCAGCCGAGTCCCGGGCAATCAGCCCCAGCATTTT. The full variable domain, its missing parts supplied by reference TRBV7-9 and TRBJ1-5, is DTGVSQNPRHKITKRGQNVTFRCDPISEHNRLYWYRQTLGQGPEFLTYFQNEAQLEKSRLLSDRFSAERPKGSFSTLEIQRTEQGDSAMYLCASSRVPGNQPQHFGDGTRLSIL.

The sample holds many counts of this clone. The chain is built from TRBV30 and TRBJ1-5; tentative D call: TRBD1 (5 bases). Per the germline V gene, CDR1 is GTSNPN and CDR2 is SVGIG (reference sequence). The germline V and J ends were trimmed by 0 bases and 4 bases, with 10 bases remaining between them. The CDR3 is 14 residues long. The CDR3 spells CAWSVGARNQPQHF. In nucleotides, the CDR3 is TGTGCCTGGAGTGTAGGGGCGCGTAATCAGCCCCAGCATTTT. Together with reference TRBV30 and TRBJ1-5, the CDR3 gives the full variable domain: SQTIHQWPATLVQPVGSPLSLECTVEGTSNPNLYWYRQAAGRGLQLLFYSVGIGQISSEVPQNLSASRPQDRQFILSSKKLLLSDSGFYLCAWSVGARNQPQHFGDGTRLSIL.

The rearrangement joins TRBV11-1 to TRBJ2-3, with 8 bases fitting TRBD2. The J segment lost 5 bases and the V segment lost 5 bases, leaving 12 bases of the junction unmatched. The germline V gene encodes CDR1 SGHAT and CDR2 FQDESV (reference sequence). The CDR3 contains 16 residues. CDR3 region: CASSLLRGGHGDTQYF. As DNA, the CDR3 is TGTGCCAGCAGCCTGTTGCGCGGGGGGCACGGAGATACGCAGTATTTT.

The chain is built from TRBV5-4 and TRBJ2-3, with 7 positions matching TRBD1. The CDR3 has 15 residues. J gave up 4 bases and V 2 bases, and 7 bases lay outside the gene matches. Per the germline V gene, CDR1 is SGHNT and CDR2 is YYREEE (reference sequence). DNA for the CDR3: TGTGCCAGCAGCTTTACAGGGGTGGAAGCAGATACGCAGTATTTT. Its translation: CASSFTGVEADTQYF.

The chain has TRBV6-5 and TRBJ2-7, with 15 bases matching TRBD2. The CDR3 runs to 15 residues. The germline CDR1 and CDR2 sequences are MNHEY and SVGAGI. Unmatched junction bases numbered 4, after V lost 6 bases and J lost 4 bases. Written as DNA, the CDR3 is TGTGCCAGCAGACTAGGGACTAGCGGGGGGTACGAGCAGTACTTC. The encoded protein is CASRLGTSGGYEQYF.

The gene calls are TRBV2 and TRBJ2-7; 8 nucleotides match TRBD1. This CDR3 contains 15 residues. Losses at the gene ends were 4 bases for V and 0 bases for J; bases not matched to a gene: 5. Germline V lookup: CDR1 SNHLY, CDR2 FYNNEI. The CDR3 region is CASSVGQGSSYEQYF. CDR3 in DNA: TGTGCCAGCAGTGTAGGACAGGGAAGCTCCTACGAGCAGTACTTC.

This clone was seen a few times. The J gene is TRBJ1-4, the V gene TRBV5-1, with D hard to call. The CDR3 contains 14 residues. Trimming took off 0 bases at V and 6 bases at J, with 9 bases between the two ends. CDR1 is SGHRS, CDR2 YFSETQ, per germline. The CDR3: CASSLDHLDEKLFF. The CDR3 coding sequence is TGCGCCAGCAGCTTGGACCACTTGGATGAAAAACTGTTTTTT.

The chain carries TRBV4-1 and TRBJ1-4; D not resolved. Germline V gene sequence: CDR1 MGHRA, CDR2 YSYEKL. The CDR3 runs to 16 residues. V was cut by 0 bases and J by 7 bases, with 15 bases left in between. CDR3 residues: CASSQENPGVGEKLFF. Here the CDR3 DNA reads TGCGCCAGCAGCCAAGAGAATCCGGGTGTGGGTGAAAAACTGTTTTTT.

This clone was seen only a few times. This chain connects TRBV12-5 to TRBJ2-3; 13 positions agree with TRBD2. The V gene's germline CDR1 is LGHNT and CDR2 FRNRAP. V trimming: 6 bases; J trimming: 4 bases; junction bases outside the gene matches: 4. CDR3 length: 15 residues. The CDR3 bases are TGTGCTAGTGGGGGACTAGCGGGATACGCAGATACGCAGTATTTT. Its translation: CASGGLAGYADTQYF. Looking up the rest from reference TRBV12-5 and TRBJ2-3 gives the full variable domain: DARVTQTPRHKVTEMGQEVTMRCQPILGHNTVFWYRQTMMQGLELLAYFRNRAPLDDSGMPKDRFSAEMPDATLATLKIQPSEPRDSAVYFCASGGLAGYADTQYFGPGTRLTVL.

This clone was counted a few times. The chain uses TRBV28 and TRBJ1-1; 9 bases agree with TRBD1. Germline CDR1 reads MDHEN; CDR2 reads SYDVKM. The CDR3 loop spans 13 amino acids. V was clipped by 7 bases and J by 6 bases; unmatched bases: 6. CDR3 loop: CASTWDREAEAFF. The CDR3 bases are TGTGCCAGCACCTGGGACAGGGAGGCTGAAGCTTTCTTT.

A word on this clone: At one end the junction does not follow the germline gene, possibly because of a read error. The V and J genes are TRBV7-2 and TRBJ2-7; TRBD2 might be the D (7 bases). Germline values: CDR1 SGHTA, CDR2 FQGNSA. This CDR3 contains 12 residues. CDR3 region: CASSKGRGALHF. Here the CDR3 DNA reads TGTGCCAGCAGCAAAGGCCGGGGGGCGCTGCACTTC.

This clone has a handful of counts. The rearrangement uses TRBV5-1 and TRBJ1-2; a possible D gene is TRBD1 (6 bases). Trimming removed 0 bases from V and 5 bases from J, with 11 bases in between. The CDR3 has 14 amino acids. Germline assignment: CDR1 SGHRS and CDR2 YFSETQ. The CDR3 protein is CASSLETGRYGYTF. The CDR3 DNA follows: TGCGCCAGCAGCTTGGAAACAGGGCGGTATGGCTACACCTTC.

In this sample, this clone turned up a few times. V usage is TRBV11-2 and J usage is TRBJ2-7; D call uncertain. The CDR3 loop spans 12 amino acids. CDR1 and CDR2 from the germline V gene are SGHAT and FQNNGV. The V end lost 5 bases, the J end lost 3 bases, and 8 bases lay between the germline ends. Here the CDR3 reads CASSPTGYEQYF. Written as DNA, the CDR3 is TGTGCCAGCAGCCCTACTGGCTACGAGCAGTACTTC. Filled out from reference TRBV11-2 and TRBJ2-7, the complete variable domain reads EAGVAQSPRYKIIEKRQSVAFWCNPISGHATLYWYQQILGQGPKLLIQFQNNGVVDDSQLPKDRFSAERLKGVDSTLKIQPAKLEDSAVYLCASSPTGYEQYFGPGTRLTVT.

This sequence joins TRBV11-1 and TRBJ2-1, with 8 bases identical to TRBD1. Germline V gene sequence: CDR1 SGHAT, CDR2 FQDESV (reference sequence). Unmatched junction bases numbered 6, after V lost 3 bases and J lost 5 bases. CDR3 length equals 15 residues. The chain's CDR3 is CASSLHQGADNEQFF. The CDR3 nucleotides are TGTGCCAGCAGCTTGCACCAGGGGGCCGACAATGAGCAGTTCTTC.

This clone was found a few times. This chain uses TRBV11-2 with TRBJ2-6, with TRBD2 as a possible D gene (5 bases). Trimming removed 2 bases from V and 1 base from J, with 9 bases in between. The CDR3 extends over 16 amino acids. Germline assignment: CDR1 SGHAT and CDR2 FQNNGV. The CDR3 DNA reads TGTGCCAGCAGCTTAACCGGGGTTTCTGGGGCCAACGTCCTGACTTTC. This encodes CASSLTGVSGANVLTF.

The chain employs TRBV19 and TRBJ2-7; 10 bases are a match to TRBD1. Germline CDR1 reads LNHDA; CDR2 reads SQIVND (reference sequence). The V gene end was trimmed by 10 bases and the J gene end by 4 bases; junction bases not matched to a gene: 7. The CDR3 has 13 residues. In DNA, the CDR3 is TGTGCCACCGCGGACAGGGGGGTTTACGAGCAGTACTTC. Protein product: CATADRGVYEQYF.